The subject of this entry is one TCR beta chain. Its antigen is not identified. This PCR relied on a set of 60 Vbeta primers and 13 Jbeta primers. Sequenced by immunoSEQ multiplex PCR; TCRdb stores in-frame clones only, minus some. Among over 95,000 clones listed, around 76% were seen once. These data come from a study of cytomegalovirus exposure and HLA in healthy donors. Study-level results: Data from an earlier analysis indicated that most TCR beta V segments were productive either about 90% or about 30% of the time. Later analysis reportedly placed an Asian-associated ancestry cluster below the roughly 700-donor mean in N-insertions. Later analysis identified a missense DCLRE1C variant that was linked to TCR beta V- and J-gene trimming.

There are 16 residues in the CDR3. Looked up from germline, CDR1 is SGHKS and CDR2 is YYEKEE (reference sequence). Trimming removed 0 bases from V and 0 bases from J; junction bases left unmatched: 3. The source material was PBMCs. The rearrangement uses TRBV5-5 and TRBJ2-3; 8 bases match TRBD2. This clonotype was obtained from a woman in her thirties or forties in good health and CMV-seropositive. CDR3 nucleotide sequence: TGTGCCAGCAGCTTGGCGCGGGGGGCTAGCACAGATACGCAGTATTTT. Encoded protein: CASSLARGASTDTQYF. Supplemented by reference TRBV5-5 and TRBJ2-3, the full variable domain reads DAGVTQSPTHLIKTRGQQVTLRCSPISGHKSVSWYQQVLGQGPQFIFQYYEKEERGRGNFPDRFSARQFPNYSSELNVNALLLGDSALYLCASSLARGASTDTQYFGPGTRLTVL.